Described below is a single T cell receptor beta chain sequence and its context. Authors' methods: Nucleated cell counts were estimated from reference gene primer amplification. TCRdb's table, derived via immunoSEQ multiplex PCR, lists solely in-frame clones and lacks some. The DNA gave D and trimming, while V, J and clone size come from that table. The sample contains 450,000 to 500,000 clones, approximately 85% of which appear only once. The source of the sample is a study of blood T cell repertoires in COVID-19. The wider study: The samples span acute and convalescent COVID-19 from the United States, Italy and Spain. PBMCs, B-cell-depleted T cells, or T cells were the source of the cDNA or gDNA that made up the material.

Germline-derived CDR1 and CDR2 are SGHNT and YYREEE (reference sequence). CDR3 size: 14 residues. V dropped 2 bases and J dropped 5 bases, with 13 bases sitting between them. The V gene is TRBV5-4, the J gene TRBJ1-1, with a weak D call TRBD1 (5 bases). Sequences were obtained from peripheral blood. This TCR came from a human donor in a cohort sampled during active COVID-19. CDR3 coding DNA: TGTGCCAGCAGCTTCGCAGGGCTGAGGACTGAAGCTTTCTTT. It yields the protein CASSFAGLRTEAFF. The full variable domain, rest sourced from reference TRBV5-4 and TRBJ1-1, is ETGVTQSPTHLIKTRGQQVTLRCSSQSGHNTVSWYQQALGQGPQFIFQYYREEENGRGNFPPRFSGLQFPNYSSELNVNALELDDSALYLCASSFAGLRTEAFFGQGTRLTVV.